The entry below describes one TCR beta chain. Its target is not known. A read error may explain this, as a much larger clone is one base away. The V end was cut by 2 bases, the J end by 1 base, with 8 bases between. This CDR3 spans 14 amino acids. This sample was included in a study of tumor-infiltrating lymphocytes in primary liver carcinoma. On the study more broadly: By surgical resection, the patients were treated for their primary liver carcinoma. Tumor staging was T1-T3 N0M0; sizes spanned about 4.2 to 11 cm across.

With a constant-region primer, TCR beta cDNA was made from 450 to 500 ng of total RNA. Modified slightly, ARM-PCR produced TCR beta libraries over three nested multiplex PCR rounds. The first two PCR rounds used TRBV1-TRBV30 forward primers with a C-beta reverse primer, about 10 cycles each. A single record per CDR3 protein comes from TCRdb applying MiXCR to the multiplex PCR reads. The sample shows approximately 330,000 distinct CDR3 sequences, less than 70% of them seen only once. The source of the blood RNA was unsorted whole blood, and germline DNA was extracted as well. Sampling before surgery obtained roughly 4.1 milliliters of peripheral blood. Study conclusions and caveats: Blood fell significantly below tumors in its top-250-clone fraction (p = 0.039).

V usage is TRBV12-3 or TRBV12-4 and J usage is TRBJ1-1; D not certain. The clonotype was recovered from a man in his forties or fifties with primary liver carcinoma and hepatitis B virus infection. Sample: peripheral blood. The CDR3 DNA reads TGTGCCAGCAGTTTATTGCCCCGGAACACTGAAGCTTTCTTT. This codes for CASSLLPRNTEAFF.